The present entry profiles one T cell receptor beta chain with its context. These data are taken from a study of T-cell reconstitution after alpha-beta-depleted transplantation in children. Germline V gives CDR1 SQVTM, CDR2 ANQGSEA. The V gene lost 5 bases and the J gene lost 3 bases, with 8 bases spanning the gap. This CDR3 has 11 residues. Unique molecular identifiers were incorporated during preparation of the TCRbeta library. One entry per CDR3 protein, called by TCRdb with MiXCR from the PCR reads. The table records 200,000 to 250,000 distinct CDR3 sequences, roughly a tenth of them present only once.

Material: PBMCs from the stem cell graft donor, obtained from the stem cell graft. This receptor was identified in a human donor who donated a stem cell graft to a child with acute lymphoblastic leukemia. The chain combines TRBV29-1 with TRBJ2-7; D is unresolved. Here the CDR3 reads CSVLDGYEQYF. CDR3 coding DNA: TGCAGCGTTCTTGATGGCTACGAGCAGTACTTC.